One T cell receptor (beta chain) is described in this entry. Germline V gene sequence: CDR1 SGHRS, CDR2 YFSETQ. The germline V and J ends were trimmed by 4 bases and 2 bases, with 9 bases remaining between them. The CDR3 has 13 amino acids. The table came from immunoSEQ multiplex PCR; TCRdb's copy has only in-frame clones and leaves some out. The table lists tens of thousands of clones, over 80% of them singletons. This record comes from a study of T cell changes during pregnancy in multiple sclerosis. The chain joins TRBV5-1 to TRBJ1-2; D gene unclear. This sample comprised peripheral blood, obtained in the third trimester of pregnancy. The TCR comes from a female donor in good health, enrolled as a control in a pregnancy study. CDR3 protein: CASSGRSNYGYTF. CDR3 in DNA: TGCGCCAGCAGCGGCAGATCCAACTATGGCTACACCTTC.